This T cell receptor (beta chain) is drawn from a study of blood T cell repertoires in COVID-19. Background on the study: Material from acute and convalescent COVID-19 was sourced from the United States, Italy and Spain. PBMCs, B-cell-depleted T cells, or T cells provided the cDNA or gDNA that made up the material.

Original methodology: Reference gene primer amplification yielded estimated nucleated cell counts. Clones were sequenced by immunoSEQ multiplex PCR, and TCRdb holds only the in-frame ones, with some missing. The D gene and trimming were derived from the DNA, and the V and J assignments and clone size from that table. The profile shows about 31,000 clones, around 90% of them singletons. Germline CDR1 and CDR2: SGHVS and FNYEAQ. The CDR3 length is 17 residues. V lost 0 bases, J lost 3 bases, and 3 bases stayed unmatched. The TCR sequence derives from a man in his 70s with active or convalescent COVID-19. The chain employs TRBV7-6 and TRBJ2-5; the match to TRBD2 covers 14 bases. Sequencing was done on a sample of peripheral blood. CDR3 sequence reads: CASSLARGLAGEETQYF. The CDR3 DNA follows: TGTGCCAGCAGCTTAGCCAGGGGACTAGCGGGGGAAGAGACCCAGTACTTC.